Sequencing of this TCR beta chain was carried out in a study of cytomegalovirus exposure and HLA in healthy donors. Findings of the study overall: Fewer N-insertions (relative to the 666-donor mean) were reportedly seen in an Asian-associated ancestry cluster in a later analysis. In an earlier analysis, in approximately 570 donors, most V segments appeared productive either ~87% or ~30% of the time. When a later analysis compared HLA-associated TCR beta chains with equally common others, the HLA-associated chains turned out to be more clonally expanded and to have lower generation probabilities.

CDR1 is LNHDA and CDR2 is SQIVND in the germline V gene (reference sequence). Between the trimmed V and J ends, which lost 6 bases and 5 bases, there was a span of 16 bases. The CDR3 length is 14 residues. Remarks on this clone: As yet, its antigen is unknown.

The primer mix had 60 Vbeta and 13 Jbeta primers. Using immunoSEQ multiplex PCR, the repertoire was profiled, and TCRdb retains in-frame clones only, with some absent. The sample lists some 120,000 clones, under 80% occurring once. This receptor was identified in a woman aged 55 to 70 in good health and CMV-seropositive. Sequenced sample: PBMCs. The chain links TRBV19 to TRBJ1-2; D unclear. The DNA for the CDR3 is TGTGCCAGTAGGCCCCCCTGGGCGGGGTATGGCTACACCTTC. It is translated as CASRPPWAGYGYTF.